The 23 T cell receptor beta chains below were found in one sample sequenced in a study of blood T cell repertoires in COVID-19 (dated by TCRdb to the early 2020s). Libraries were prepared through the immunoSEQ multiplex PCR assay. Here the immuneACCESS table is served through TCRdb, limited to in-frame sequences with V and J called. Missing clones are a known gap in these copies; in checked studies unresolved V genes cover under half, and the rest lacks a known reason. This sample comprises over 300,000 clones, nearly 90% of them detected only once. Around 6% of the sample belongs to the ten largest clones. The sequenced material came from PBMCs or T cells enriched from blood (not recorded which). These receptors came from a woman aged 25 to 39 who had recovered from COVID-19.

The rearrangement joins TRBV6-6 to TRBJ1-3, with unresolved D. The V gene lost 3 bases and the J gene lost 4 bases, with 10 bases spanning the gap. Germline V lookup: CDR1 MNHNY, CDR2 SVGAGI (reference sequence). This CDR3 spans 14 amino acids. DNA of the CDR3: TGTGCCAGCAGTTATTCGGCGGGAGGAAACACCATATATTTT. Translating gives CASSYSAGGNTIYF.

The V call is TRBV6-5, the J call TRBJ1-1; D remains ambiguous. This CDR3 is built from 12 residues. V shed 6 bases and J shed 5 bases, with 10 bases lying between them. In germline, CDR1 is MNHEY, CDR2 SVGAGI. The DNA of the CDR3 is TGTGCCAGCAGCCACGGAGGGACTGAAGCTTTCTTT. The encoded protein is CASSHGGTEAFF.

The rearrangement links TRBV6-2 or TRBV6-3 to TRBJ2-7; TRBD1 aligns across 12 bases. The CDR3 is made up of 17 amino acids. The trim removed 0 bases at V and 3 bases at J, leaving 6 bases unmatched. Germline loops: CDR1 MNHEY, CDR2 SVGEGT. This chain's CDR3 is CASSYSGQGAQFYEQYF. DNA of the CDR3: TGTGCCAGCAGTTACTCGGGACAGGGGGCGCAATTCTACGAGCAGTACTTC.

The gene calls are TRBV10-3 and TRBJ2-1; 16 nucleotides align to TRBD2. Germline V CDR1 and CDR2: ENHRY, SYGVKD. This CDR3 is 18 amino acids long. The J segment lost 0 bases and the V segment lost 6 bases, leaving 5 bases of the junction unmatched. The CDR3 spells CAIRPGLAGGSSYNEQFF. In DNA, the CDR3 is TGTGCCATCAGGCCGGGACTAGCGGGGGGGAGCTCCTACAATGAGCAGTTCTTC.

The chain's CDR3 is CATRQGSEAFF. In DNA form, the CDR3 reads TGTGCCACTCGACAGGGAAGTGAAGCTTTCTTT. The chain links TRBV19 to TRBJ1-1, with TRBD1 matching 7 bases. J lost 7 bases, V lost 10 bases, and 6 bases had no gene match. Per the germline V gene, CDR1 is LNHDA and CDR2 is SQIVND (reference sequence). This CDR3 contains 11 residues.

The CDR3 sequence is CASSRDRGPTEAFF. DNA of the CDR3: TGTGCCAGCTCAAGGGACAGGGGGCCCACTGAAGCTTTCTTT. This sequence joins TRBV18 and TRBJ1-1, with TRBD1 matching over 12 bases. This CDR3 is 14 amino acids long. V lost 5 bases to trimming and J lost 4 bases; unmatched junction nucleotides: 2. CDR1 KGHSH and CDR2 LQKENI come from the germline V gene.

The gene calls are TRBV6-5 and TRBJ1-5, with a tentative D call TRBD1 (5 bases). The length of the CDR3 is 15 residues. V lost 7 bases and J 2 bases, leaving 15 bases between the germline ends. Germline V CDR1 and CDR2: MNHEY, SVGAGI. The CDR3 spells CASKWSREGNQPQHF. CDR3 DNA: TGTGCCAGCAAATGGAGCAGGGAAGGCAATCAGCCCCAGCATTTT.

The rearrangement links TRBV27 to TRBJ1-1, with D uncertain. The CDR3 covers 13 residues. Between the trimmed V and J ends, which lost 2 bases and 4 bases, there was a span of 8 bases. The germline gives CDR1 MNHEY, CDR2 SMNVEV (reference sequence). The CDR3 reads CASSLMAVTEAFF. The DNA of the CDR3 is TGTGCCAGCAGTTTAATGGCAGTCACTGAAGCTTTCTTT.

This chain connects TRBV9 to TRBJ1-2; 8 nucleotides line up with TRBD1. CDR3 length: 14 residues. Germline values: CDR1 SGDLS, CDR2 YYNGEE. J was trimmed by 5 bases and V by 3 bases; bases with no gene match: 6. The CDR3 nucleotides read TGTGCCAGCAGCGGAGGACAGGGCGGGTATGGCTACACCTTC. Translation gives CASSGGQGGYGYTF.

This clone was recorded only once. The chain recombines TRBV10-3 with TRBJ2-2, with D perhaps TRBD2 (5 bases). V was clipped by 4 bases and J by 0 bases, with 9 bases between them. Per germline, CDR1 ENHRY and CDR2 SYGVKD. The CDR3 extends over 15 amino acids. The CDR3 nucleotides are TGTGCCATCAGTGCACTAGACGCGAACACCGGGGAGCTGTTTTTT. This gives the protein CAISALDANTGELFF.

J is TRBJ2-6 and V is TRBV9; TRBD1 might be the D (5 bases). Germline CDR1 and CDR2: SGDLS and YYNGEE. V lost 0 bases, J lost 0 bases, and 7 bases lay in between. This CDR3 is built from 16 residues. This chain's CDR3 is CASSVGGSSGANVLTF. DNA for the CDR3: TGTGCCAGCAGCGTAGGGGGCTCCTCTGGGGCCAACGTCCTGACTTTC.

This chain links TRBV7-2 with TRBJ1-1; D is unresolved. The germline V gene encodes CDR1 SGHTA and CDR2 FQGNSA. The CDR3 totals 18 residues. V dropped 4 bases and J dropped 6 bases, with 27 bases sitting between them. The CDR3 here is CASSYRGRSSRHLPEAFF. DNA of the CDR3: TGTGCCAGCAGCTACAGAGGGCGGTCGAGCAGGCACCTCCCTGAAGCTTTCTTT.

Only one count was recorded for this clone. The rearrangement joins TRBV3-1 (or the pseudogene TRBV3-2) to TRBJ2-7, with TRBD1 identical over 9 bases. This CDR3 region has 14 residues. Germline loops: CDR1 LGHDT, CDR2 YNNKEL (reference sequence). The J segment lost 4 bases and the V segment lost 4 bases, leaving 5 bases of the junction unmatched. CDR3 region: CASSRRDRVYEQYF. The CDR3 DNA sequence: TGTGCCAGCAGCCGGCGGGACAGGGTATACGAGCAGTACTTC.

This chain joins TRBV7-8 and TRBJ2-6, with 7 positions matching TRBD2. The CDR3 consists of 18 residues. The germline V gene encodes CDR1 SGHVS and CDR2 FQNEAQ. V trimming: 7 bases; J trimming: 0 bases; junction bases outside the gene matches: 12. The CDR3 loop reads CASTPSGGTHSGANVLTF. The CDR3 DNA reads as TGTGCCAGCACCCCTTCGGGGGGTACACACTCTGGGGCCAACGTCCTGACTTTC.

The chain uses TRBV4-1 and TRBJ1-1; possible D gene TRBD1, 6 bases. The germline CDR1 and CDR2 sequences are MGHRA and YSYEKL. Trimming took off 0 bases at V and 8 bases at J, with 16 bases between the two ends. The CDR3 contains 15 residues. CDR3 amino acids: CASSQDPLGGREAFF. The DNA for the CDR3 is TGCGCCAGCAGCCAAGATCCCTTAGGGGGTCGGGAAGCTTTCTTT.

The chain employs TRBV18 and TRBJ2-5, with 16 bases that match TRBD2. The germline V gene encodes CDR1 KGHSH and CDR2 LQKENI. V lost 5 bases to trimming and J lost 5 bases; unmatched junction nucleotides: 8. The length of the CDR3 is 17 residues. The CDR3 DNA reads TGTGCCAGCTCATCCGGGACTAGCGGGGGGGCCCGGGAGACCCAGTACTTC. It codes for CASSSGTSGGARETQYF.

As DNA, the CDR3 is TGTGCCAGCAGCGTCCTACAGGGAGAGACCCAGTACTTC. The encoded protein is CASSVLQGETQYF. The J gene is TRBJ2-5, the V gene TRBV9, with a weak D call TRBD1 (6 bases). The CDR3 is 13 amino acids. V lost 2 bases and J 4 bases, leaving 9 bases between the germline ends. Per the germline V gene, CDR1 is SGDLS and CDR2 is YYNGEE. Full variable domain (outside the CDR3, taken from reference TRBV9 and TRBJ2-5): DSGVTQTPKHLITATGQRVTLRCSPRSGDLSVYWYQQSLDQGLQFLIQYYNGEERAKGNILERFSAQQFPDLHSELNLSSLELGDSALYFCASSVLQGETQYFGPGTRLLVL.

The gene calls are TRBV2 and TRBJ1-4, with a weak D call TRBD1 (5 bases). The CDR3 contains 15 residues. CDR1 and CDR2 (germline): SNHLY, FYNNEI. V shed 4 bases and J shed 0 bases, with 9 bases lying between them. CDR3 bases: TGTGCCAGCAGTGTTTCCAGGGCAACTAATGAAAAACTGTTTTTT. This gives the protein CASSVSRATNEKLFF.

The chain employs TRBV30 and TRBJ2-7; perhaps TRBD1 as D (5 bases). The CDR3 length is 12 residues. The germline gives CDR1 GTSNPN, CDR2 SVGIG (reference sequence). Trimming shortened V by 8 bases and J by 3 bases, and 14 bases separated the two germline ends. The CDR3 bases are TGTGCCCACGCGACAGCCAGCTACGAGCAGTACTTC. It yields the protein CAHATASYEQYF.

This sequence joins TRBV9 and TRBJ1-4; 12 nucleotides line up with TRBD1. Germline-derived CDR1 and CDR2 are SGDLS and YYNGEE. V lost 4 bases, J lost 4 bases, and 11 bases stayed unmatched. There are 18 residues in the CDR3. The CDR3 loop is CASSPGTGGFVVNEKLFF. CDR3 nucleotides: TGTGCCAGCAGCCCCGGGACAGGGGGCTTCGTCGTTAATGAAAAACTGTTTTTT.

The chain employs TRBV2 and TRBJ1-1; 9 nucleotides align to TRBD1. Germline V CDR1 and CDR2: SNHLY, FYNNEI. The CDR3 extends over 16 amino acids. V lost 2 bases and J lost 0; bases outside the gene matches: 4. CDR3 DNA sequence: TGTGCCAGCAGTGAACGACAGGGGGGCATGAACACTGAAGCTTTCTTT. The encoded protein is CASSERQGGMNTEAFF. Based on the CDR3 plus reference TRBV2 and TRBJ1-1, the full variable domain is EPEVTQTPSHQVTQMGQEVILRCVPISNHLYFYWYRQILGQKVEFLVSFYNNEISEKSEIFDDQFSVERPDGSNFTLKIRSTKLEDSAMYFCASSERQGGMNTEAFFGQGTRLTVV.

This clone was picked up a small number of times. This chain connects TRBV27 to TRBJ1-6; D may be TRBD1 (5 bases). The CDR3 loop spans 19 amino acids. CDR1 and CDR2 (germline): MNHEY, SMNVEV (reference sequence). The V end lost 1 base, the J end lost 0 bases, and 16 bases lay between the germline ends. As DNA, the CDR3 is TGTGCCAGCAGTTTATTTGGAGAAGGGGAAAGCTCCTATAATTCACCCCTCCACTTT. It specifies CASSLFGEGESSYNSPLHF.

The chain couples TRBV2 to TRBJ2-3, with TRBD1 identical over 10 bases. J lost 6 bases, V lost 7 bases, and 13 bases had no gene match. This CDR3 spans 16 amino acids. Per germline, CDR1 SNHLY and CDR2 FYNNEI. The CDR3 DNA is TGTGCCAGCACCCAAACCGGGACAGGGGACGTGGATACGCAGTATTTT. This translates into CASTQTGTGDVDTQYF.